This T cell receptor (beta chain) is from a study of blood T cells in healthy people across ages. Alongside a J-beta primer mix, a sample-barcoded 5' primer served in a second PCR lasting roughly 7 to 11 cycles. TCRdb re-called the 5' RACE reads with MiXCR, one entry per CDR3 protein. The sample carries about 780,000 distinct CDR3 sequences, about 45% recorded once. CDR1 is GTSNPN, CDR2 SVGIG, per germline (reference sequence). V lost 0 bases and J 6 bases, leaving 10 bases between the germline ends. This CDR3 comprises 13 residues. The J gene is TRBJ2-3, the V gene TRBV30; D is unresolved. Sequencing input: blood. The receptor was derived from a man at least 80 years old in good health. This CDR3 reads CAWSVQLRDTQYF. The DNA for the CDR3 is TGTGCCTGGAGTGTACAATTGCGGGATACGCAGTATTTT.